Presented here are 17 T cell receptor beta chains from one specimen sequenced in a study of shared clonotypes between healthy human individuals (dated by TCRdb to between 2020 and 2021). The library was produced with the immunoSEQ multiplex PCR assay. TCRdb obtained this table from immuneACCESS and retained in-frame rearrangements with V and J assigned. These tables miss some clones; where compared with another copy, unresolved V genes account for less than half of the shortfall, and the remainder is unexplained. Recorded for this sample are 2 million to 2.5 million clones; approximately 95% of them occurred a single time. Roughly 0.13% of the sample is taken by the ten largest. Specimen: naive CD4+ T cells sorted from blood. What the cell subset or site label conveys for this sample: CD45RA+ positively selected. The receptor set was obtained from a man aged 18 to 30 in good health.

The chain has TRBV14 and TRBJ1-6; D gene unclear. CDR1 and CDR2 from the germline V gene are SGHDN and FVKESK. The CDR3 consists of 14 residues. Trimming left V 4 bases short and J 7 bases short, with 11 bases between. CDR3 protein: CASSRSQNNSPLHF. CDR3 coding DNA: TGTGCCAGCAGCCGCAGCCAGAACAATTCACCCCTCCACTTT.

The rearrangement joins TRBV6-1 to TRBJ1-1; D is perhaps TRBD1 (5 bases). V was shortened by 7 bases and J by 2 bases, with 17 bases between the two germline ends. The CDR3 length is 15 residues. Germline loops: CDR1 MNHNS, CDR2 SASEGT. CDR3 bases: TGTGCCAGCACCAAACGGGTACAGGCTAACACTGAAGCTTTCTTT. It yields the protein CASTKRVQANTEAFF.

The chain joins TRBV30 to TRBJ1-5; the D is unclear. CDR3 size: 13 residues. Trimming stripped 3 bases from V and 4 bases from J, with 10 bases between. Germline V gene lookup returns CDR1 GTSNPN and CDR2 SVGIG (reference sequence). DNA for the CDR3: TGTGCCTGGAGCGCGGTTGGTAATCAGCCCCAGCATTTT. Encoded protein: CAWSAVGNQPQHF.

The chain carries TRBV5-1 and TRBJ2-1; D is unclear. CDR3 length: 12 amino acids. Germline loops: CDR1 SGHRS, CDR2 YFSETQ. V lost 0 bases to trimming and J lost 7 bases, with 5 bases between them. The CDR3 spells CASSLVVNEQFF. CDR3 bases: TGCGCCAGCAGCTTGGTAGTGAATGAGCAGTTCTTC.

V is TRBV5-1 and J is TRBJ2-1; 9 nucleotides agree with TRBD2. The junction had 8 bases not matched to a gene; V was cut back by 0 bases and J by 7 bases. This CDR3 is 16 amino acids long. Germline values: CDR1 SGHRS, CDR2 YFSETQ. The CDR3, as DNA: TGCGCCAGCAGCTTGGTGTCCCTAGCGGGGATTAATGAGCAGTTCTTC. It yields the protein CASSLVSLAGINEQFF.

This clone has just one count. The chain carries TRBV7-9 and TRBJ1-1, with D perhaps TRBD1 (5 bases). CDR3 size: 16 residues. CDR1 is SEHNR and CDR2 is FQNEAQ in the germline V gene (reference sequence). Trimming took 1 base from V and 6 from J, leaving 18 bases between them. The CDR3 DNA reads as TGTGCCAGCAGCTTAGGGGGACCAAGAAGTGGCGCTGAAGCTTTCTTT. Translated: CASSLGGPRSGAEAFF.

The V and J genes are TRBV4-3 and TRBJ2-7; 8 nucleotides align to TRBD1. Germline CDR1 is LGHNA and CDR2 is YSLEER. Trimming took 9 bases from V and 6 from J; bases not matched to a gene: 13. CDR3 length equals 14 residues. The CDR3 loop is CARGGGQAPGEQYF. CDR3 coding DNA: TGCGCCAGGGGTGGGGGACAGGCCCCGGGCGAGCAGTACTTC.

CDR3 in amino acids: CASSYSEQHYGYTF. The CDR3 DNA reads TGTGCCAGCAGTTACTCAGAACAGCACTATGGCTACACCTTC. V usage is TRBV6-5 and J usage is TRBJ1-2; no firm D call. This CDR3 has 14 amino acids. Germline lookup yields CDR1 MNHEY and CDR2 SVGAGI. V gave up 0 bases and J gave up 3 bases, with 8 bases separating them.

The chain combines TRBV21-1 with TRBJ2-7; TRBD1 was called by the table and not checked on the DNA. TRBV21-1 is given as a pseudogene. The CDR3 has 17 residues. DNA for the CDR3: TGTGCCAGCAGCACTTCTCGACAGGGCCCCATCGTGAGCGAGCAGTACTTC. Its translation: CASSTSRQGPIVSEQYF.

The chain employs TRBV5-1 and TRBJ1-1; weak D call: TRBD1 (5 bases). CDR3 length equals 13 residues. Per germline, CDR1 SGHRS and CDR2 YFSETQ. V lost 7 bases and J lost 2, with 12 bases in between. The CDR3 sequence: CASGPGPNTEAFF. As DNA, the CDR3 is TGCGCCAGCGGACCGGGGCCTAACACTGAAGCTTTCTTT.

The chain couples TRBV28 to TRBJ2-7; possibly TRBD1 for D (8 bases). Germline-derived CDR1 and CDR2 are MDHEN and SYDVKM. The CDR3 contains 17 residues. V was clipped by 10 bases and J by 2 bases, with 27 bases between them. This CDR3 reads CAIAGQGKSGGAYEQYF. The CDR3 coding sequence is TGTGCCATCGCCGGACAGGGCAAGTCGGGGGGCGCCTACGAGCAGTACTTC.

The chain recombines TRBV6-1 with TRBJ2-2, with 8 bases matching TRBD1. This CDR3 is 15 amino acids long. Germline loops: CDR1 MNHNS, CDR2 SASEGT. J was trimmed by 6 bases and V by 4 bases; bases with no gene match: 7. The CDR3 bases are TGTGCCAGCAGTGGATGGACAGGGTATCCCGGGGAGCTGTTTTTT. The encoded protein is CASSGWTGYPGELFF.

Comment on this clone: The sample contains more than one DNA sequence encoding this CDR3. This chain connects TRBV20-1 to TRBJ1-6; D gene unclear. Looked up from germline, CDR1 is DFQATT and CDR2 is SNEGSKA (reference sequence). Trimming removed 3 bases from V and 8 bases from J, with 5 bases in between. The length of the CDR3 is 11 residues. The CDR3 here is CSASGDSPLHF. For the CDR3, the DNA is TGCAGTGCTAGCGGCGATTCACCCCTCCACTTT.

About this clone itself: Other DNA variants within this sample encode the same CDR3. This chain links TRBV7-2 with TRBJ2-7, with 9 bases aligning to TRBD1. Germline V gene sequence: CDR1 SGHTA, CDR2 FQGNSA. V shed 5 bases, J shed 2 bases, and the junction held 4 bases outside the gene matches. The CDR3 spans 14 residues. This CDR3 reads CASSLGQGTYEQYF. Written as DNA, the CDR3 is TGTGCCAGCAGCCTGGGACAGGGTACCTACGAGCAGTACTTC.

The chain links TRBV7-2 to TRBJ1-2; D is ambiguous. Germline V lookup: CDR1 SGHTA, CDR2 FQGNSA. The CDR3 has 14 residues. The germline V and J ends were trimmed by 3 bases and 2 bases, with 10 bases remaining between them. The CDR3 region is CASSFGIANYGYTF. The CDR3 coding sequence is TGTGCCAGCAGCTTTGGTATAGCGAACTATGGCTACACCTTC. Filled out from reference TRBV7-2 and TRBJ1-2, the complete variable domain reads GAGVSQSPSNKVTEKGKDVELRCDPISGHTALYWYRQSLGQGLEFLIYFQGNSAPDKSGLPSDRFSAERTGGSVSTLTIQRTQQEDSAVYLCASSFGIANYGYTFGSGTRLTVV.

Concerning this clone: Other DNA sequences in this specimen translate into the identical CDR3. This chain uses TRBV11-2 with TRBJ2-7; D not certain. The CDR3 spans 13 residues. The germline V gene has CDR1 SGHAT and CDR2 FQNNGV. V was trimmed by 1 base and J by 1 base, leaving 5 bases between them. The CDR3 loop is CASSLVGSYEQYF. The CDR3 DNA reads TGTGCCAGCAGCTTAGTTGGTTCCTACGAGCAGTACTTC.

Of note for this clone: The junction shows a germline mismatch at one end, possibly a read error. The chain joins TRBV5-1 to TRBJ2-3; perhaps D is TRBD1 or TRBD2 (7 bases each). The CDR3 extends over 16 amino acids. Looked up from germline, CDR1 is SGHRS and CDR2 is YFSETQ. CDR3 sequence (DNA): TGCGCCAGCAGCTTGGAGCAGGGAGGGGGCACGGATACGCAGTATTTT. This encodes CASSLEQGGGTDTQYF.